The 14 T cell receptor beta chains reported below all come from one sample, sequenced in a study of response to subunit inactivated influenza vaccine. TCRdb called the RT-PCR reads again in MiXCR, with one record for every CDR3 protein. The sample shows about 800,000 distinct CDR3 sequences, 21% of them seen only once. The sample consisted of PBMCs from blood, taken around 5 days after vaccination. These receptors originate from a man aged 50 or older who received an inactivated influenza vaccine.

This clonotype was seen a handful of times. The chain recombines TRBV3-1 with TRBJ1-2; D is uncertain. V lost 0 bases to trimming and J lost 8 bases, with 19 bases between them. The CDR3 extends over 16 amino acids. CDR1 is LGHDT and CDR2 is YNNKEL in the germline V gene (reference sequence). CDR3 sequence (DNA): TGTGCCAGCAGCCAAGAAGGTATGGACGGTCAAGGAGGCTACACCTTC. It is translated as CASSQEGMDGQGGYTF.

The chain is built from TRBV6-1 and TRBJ2-4; TRBD1 agrees at 8 bases. V was clipped by 5 bases and J by 1 base; unmatched bases: 7. CDR1 MNHNS and CDR2 SASEGT come from the germline V gene. The CDR3 is 16 amino acids. The CDR3 loop reads CASSPQGAKAKNIQYF. The CDR3 DNA sequence: TGTGCCAGCAGTCCCCAGGGGGCGAAGGCCAAAAACATTCAGTACTTC.

The chain couples TRBV3-1 to TRBJ2-1; D possibly matches TRBD1 or TRBD2 (5 bases each). The germline V gene has CDR1 LGHDT and CDR2 YNNKEL (reference sequence). The CDR3 sequence is 16 residues long. V gave up 5 bases and J gave up 6 bases, with 20 bases separating them. The CDR3 region has the DNA TGTGCCAGCAGCTCGAGACCCGGGATCCAGGGCAATGAGCAGTTCTTC. It yields the protein CASSSRPGIQGNEQFF.

This chain joins TRBV6-1 and TRBJ2-7; no reliable D call. The CDR3 runs to 13 residues. Deletions cut 7 bases from V and 0 bases from J, with 10 bases between. Germline V gene sequence: CDR1 MNHNS, CDR2 SASEGT. The CDR3 DNA reads as TGTGCCAGCACCAGACACCACTCCTACGAGCAGTACTTC. This encodes CASTRHHSYEQYF.

This clonotype has only a few counts. V usage is TRBV7-2 and J usage is TRBJ2-2, with D hard to call. V was pared by 4 bases and J by 5 bases, with 8 bases between. Germline V CDR1 and CDR2: SGHTA, FQGNSA. This CDR3 has 13 residues. In DNA, the CDR3 is TGTGCCAGCAGCTCCCAGGCGACCGGGGAGCTGTTTTTT. This gives the protein CASSSQATGELFF.

This clonotype was counted a few times. The chain uses TRBV3-1 and TRBJ2-1; 7 bases are a match to TRBD1. This CDR3 is built from 12 residues. V lost 4 bases and J lost 10; bases outside the gene matches: 4. CDR1 is LGHDT and CDR2 is YNNKEL in the germline V gene (reference sequence). CDR3 sequence: CASSRTGDEQFF. The CDR3 region has the DNA TGTGCCAGCAGCCGTACAGGGGACGAGCAGTTCTTC.

J is TRBJ1-3 and V is TRBV20-1; D call uncertain. From germline, CDR1 is DFQATT and CDR2 SNEGSKA (reference sequence). V dropped 0 bases and J dropped 3 bases, with 6 bases sitting between them. CDR3 length: 13 residues. CDR3 nucleotide sequence: TGCAGTGCTAGAGACACGCGTGGAAACACCATATATTTT. Translating gives CSARDTRGNTIYF.

The chain carries TRBV28 and TRBJ2-7; TRBD2 agrees at 7 bases. The germline CDR1 and CDR2 sequences are MDHEN and SYDVKM. The CDR3 covers 15 residues. Trimming cost V 3 bases and J 7 bases; bases outside gene matches: 12. The CDR3 region has the DNA TGTGCCAGCAGTTTGGCGGGAGAGCAATTTATTGAGCAGTACTTC. Translating it yields CASSLAGEQFIEQYF.

The chain recombines TRBV7-6 with TRBJ1-3; D is unclear. Germline V gene sequence: CDR1 SGHVS, CDR2 FNYEAQ. V was shortened by 8 bases and J by 2 bases, with 10 bases between the two germline ends. The CDR3 length is 13 residues. The CDR3 region has the DNA TGTGCCAGCGGAAAAGGGACTGGAAACACCATATATTTT. Its translation is CASGKGTGNTIYF.

Only a few counts were recorded for this clonotype. V gene TRBV7-2 combines with J gene TRBJ1-1; 10 nucleotides line up with TRBD1. The CDR3 consists of 15 residues. The germline gives CDR1 SGHTA, CDR2 FQGNSA. V was pared by 0 bases and J by 11 bases, with 9 bases of the junction left unmatched. CDR3 loop: CASSLAGTGVADAFF. In nucleotides, the CDR3 is TGTGCCAGCAGCTTAGCGGGGACAGGGGTCGCGGACGCTTTCTTT.

This clonotype was counted a few times. The chain links TRBV6-1 to TRBJ1-6; D gene uncertain. This CDR3 spans 16 amino acids. Germline V gene lookup returns CDR1 MNHNS and CDR2 SASEGT. Trimming stripped 0 bases from V and 4 bases from J, with 10 bases between. The CDR3 loop reads CASSEALYGYNSPLHF. The CDR3 bases are TGTGCCAGCAGTGAAGCTCTTTACGGATATAATTCACCCCTCCACTTT.

This clonotype was counted only a few times. The J gene is TRBJ1-5, the V gene TRBV7-8; D gene unclear. The CDR3 length is 15 residues. V lost 2 bases to trimming and J lost 3 bases, with 11 bases between them. In germline, CDR1 is SGHVS, CDR2 FQNEAQ. CDR3 in DNA: TGTGCCAGCAGCTTAAATTACGGGAACAATCAGCCCCAGCATTTT. Translating gives CASSLNYGNNQPQHF.

The sample holds a few counts of this clonotype. V and J are TRBV27 and TRBJ1-2, with a possible D match to TRBD1 (6 bases). From germline, CDR1 is MNHEY and CDR2 SMNVEV (reference sequence). The CDR3 has 15 residues. Trimming took off 2 bases at V and 2 bases at J, with 12 bases between the two ends. The CDR3 DNA reads as TGTGCCAGCAGTTTAGCCGCACAGGGCAACTATGGCTACACCTTC. Its translation: CASSLAAQGNYGYTF.

This clonotype was seen only a few times. The genes are TRBV20-1 and TRBJ2-1; 10 bases align to TRBD2. The CDR3 is 14 residues long. CDR1 DFQATT and CDR2 SNEGSKA come from the germline V gene (reference sequence). Unmatched junction bases numbered 4, after V lost 0 bases and J lost 8 bases. CDR3 loop: CSARDPSGGHEQFF. In nucleotides, the CDR3 is TGCAGTGCTAGAGATCCTAGCGGGGGCCATGAGCAGTTCTTC.